Listed below are T cell receptor beta chains from one sample, sequenced in a study of T cell changes during pregnancy in multiple sclerosis. The method was immunoSEQ multiplex PCR; TCRdb's version includes in-frame clones alone and lacks a portion of them. The sample records approximately 100,000 clones, about 89% being singletons. This material consisted of peripheral blood, taken before pregnancy. All receptors derive from a female donor with multiple sclerosis, enrolled in a pregnancy study. CDR3s include the opening cysteine and the closing phenylalanine or tryptophan. A D gene is named only where the DNA matches it firmly. Size values are once, few and many counts, or a class for expanded clones, and some rows have none.

CDR3: CASSKTSGNQETQYF; DNA: TGTGCCAGCAGCAAGACTAGCGGGAACCAAGAGACCCAGTACTTC; size: -; D: TRBD2; length: 15; J: TRBJ2-5; V: TRBV7-8
CDR3: CASSYSGTENQPQHF; DNA: TGTGCCAGCAGTTACTCGGGGACAGAGAATCAGCCCCAGCATTTT; size: -; D: TRBD1; length: 15; J: TRBJ1-5; V: TRBV6-5
CDR3: CASSPPGYESNQPQHF; DNA: TGTGCCAGCAGCCCCCCGGGGTATGAAAGCAATCAGCCCCAGCATTTT; size: -; D: -; length: 16; J: TRBJ1-5; V: TRBV7-9
CDR3: CSVDRENTGELFF; DNA: TGCAGCGTGGACAGGGAGAACACCGGGGAGCTGTTTTTT; size: -; D: TRBD1; length: 13; J: TRBJ2-2; V: TRBV29-1
CDR3: CASSQPQDRVYEQYF; DNA: TGTGCCAGCAGCCAGCCTCAAGACAGGGTCTACGAGCAGTACTTC; size: once; D: TRBD1; length: 15; J: TRBJ2-7; V: TRBV7-8
CDR3: CASSLDVTGLLSPLHF; DNA: TGCGCCAGCAGCTTGGACGTGACAGGTCTATTATCACCCCTCCACTTT; size: once; D: -; length: 16; J: TRBJ1-6; V: TRBV5-1
CDR3: CASSVGSGELFF; DNA: TGTGCCAGCAGCGTAGGTAGCGGGGAGCTGTTTTTT; size: -; D: -; length: 12; J: TRBJ2-2; V: TRBV9
CDR3: CASSIPGWETQYF; DNA: TGTGCCAGTAGTATCCCAGGTTGGGAGACCCAGTACTTC; size: -; D: -; length: 13; J: TRBJ2-5; V: TRBV19
CDR3: CASSPYMNTEAFF; DNA: TGTGCCAGCAGTCCGTACATGAACACTGAAGCTTTCTTT; size: -; D: -; length: 13; J: TRBJ1-1; V: TRBV27
CDR3: CASRVEGNTGELFF; DNA: TGTGCCAGCAGGGTGGAGGGAAACACCGGGGAGCTGTTTTTT; size: -; D: -; length: 14; J: TRBJ2-2; V: TRBV6-4
CDR3: CASSETGEDYEQYF; DNA: TGTGCCAGCAGTGAAACGGGAGAAGACTACGAGCAGTACTTC; size: -; D: -; length: 14; J: TRBJ2-7; V: TRBV2
CDR3: CASSLGARLAGNTGELFF; DNA: TGTGCCAGCAGCTTAGGTGCCCGACTAGCGGGAAACACCGGGGAGCTGTTTTTT; size: -; D: TRBD2; length: 18; J: TRBJ2-2; V: TRBV13
CDR3: CASSWDRVSYEQYF; DNA: TGTGCCAGCAGTTGGGACAGGGTTTCCTACGAGCAGTACTTC; size: few; D: TRBD1; length: 14; J: TRBJ2-7; V: TRBV6-6
CDR3: CASSPVAGDRNEQFF; DNA: TGCGCCAGCAGCCCCGTAGCGGGAGATCGGAATGAGCAGTTCTTC; size: -; D: TRBD2; length: 15; J: TRBJ2-1; V: TRBV5-1
CDR3: CASSLAPQGPVNGYTF; DNA: TGTGCCAGCAGCTTAGCCCCCCAGGGGCCCGTCAATGGCTACACCTTC; size: -; D: -; length: 16; J: TRBJ1-2; V: TRBV13
CDR3: CASRDRGATEAFF; DNA: TGTGCCAGCCGGGACAGGGGTGCCACTGAAGCTTTCTTT; size: -; D: TRBD1; length: 13; J: TRBJ1-1; V: TRBV19
CDR3: CASIEWRGRGSYEQYF; DNA: TGTGCCAGCATCGAATGGAGGGGGCGAGGCTCCTACGAGCAGTACTTC; size: -; D: -; length: 16; J: TRBJ2-7; V: TRBV25-1
CDR3: CASSPPAGTYEQYF; DNA: TGTGCCAGCTCACCACCGGCGGGGACCTACGAGCAGTACTTC; size: -; D: -; length: 14; J: TRBJ2-7; V: TRBV18
CDR3: CASSFEIRGGYTF; DNA: TGTGCCAGCAGCTTCGAGATTAGGGGCGGCTACACCTTC; size: -; D: -; length: 13; J: TRBJ1-2; V: TRBV7-2
CDR3: CASSDNYNQPQHF; DNA: TGTGCCAGTAGCGACAATTACAATCAGCCCCAGCATTTT; size: -; D: -; length: 13; J: TRBJ1-5; V: TRBV19
CDR3: CASSLGDEQYF; DNA: TGTGCCAGCAGCTTAGGAGACGAGCAGTACTTC; size: -; D: -; length: 11; J: TRBJ2-7; V: TRBV7-2
CDR3: CALQVDRDTEAFF; DNA: TGTGCCCTTCAGGTCGACAGGGACACTGAAGCTTTCTTT; size: -; D: TRBD1; length: 13; J: TRBJ1-1; V: TRBV10-3
CDR3: CASTQGRAPNSPLHF; DNA: TGTGCCAGTACCCAGGGGCGGGCGCCTAATTCACCCCTCCACTTT; size: -; D: -; length: 15; J: TRBJ1-6; V: TRBV28
CDR3: CSVRDFTDTQYF; DNA: TGCAGCGTTCGGGACTTCACAGATACGCAGTATTTT; size: -; D: -; length: 12; J: TRBJ2-3; V: TRBV29-1
CDR3: CASRRLQGHEQYF; DNA: TGTGCCAGCAGAAGACTACAGGGGCACGAGCAGTACTTC; size: -; D: TRBD1; length: 13; J: TRBJ2-7; V: TRBV2
CDR3: CASSSGGISNQPQHF; DNA: TGTGCCAGCAGTTCAGGGGGTATAAGCAATCAGCCCCAGCATTTT; size: -; D: TRBD1; length: 15; J: TRBJ1-5; V: TRBV28
CDR3: CATSRARGSPGYTF; DNA: TGTGCCACCAGCAGGGCCAGGGGGTCCCCTGGCTACACCTTC; size: -; D: TRBD1; length: 14; J: TRBJ1-2; V: TRBV15
CDR3: CSVEARGGTETQYF; DNA: TGCAGCGTTGAAGCAAGGGGTGGAACAGAGACCCAGTACTTC; size: once; D: -; length: 14; J: TRBJ2-5; V: TRBV29-1
CDR3: CASSFDPRGEKLFF; DNA: TGTGCCAGCAGTTTTGACCCACGAGGTGAAAAACTGTTTTTT; size: -; D: -; length: 14; J: TRBJ1-4; V: TRBV27
CDR3: CASSPKPGLAPGELFF; DNA: TGTGCCAGCAGTCCGAAACCGGGACTAGCTCCCGGGGAGCTGTTTTTT; size: few; D: TRBD2; length: 16; J: TRBJ2-2; V: TRBV27
CDR3: CASTPKQGETQYF; DNA: TGCGCCAGCACCCCCAAACAGGGGGAGACCCAGTACTTC; size: -; D: TRBD1; length: 13; J: TRBJ2-5; V: TRBV23-1
CDR3: CASSEYGQSYNSPLHF; DNA: TGTGCCAGCAGTGAATATGGACAGTCGTATAATTCACCCCTCCACTTT; size: -; D: -; length: 16; J: TRBJ1-6; V: TRBV25-1
CDR3: CSVEDGGVEQYF; DNA: TGCAGCGTTGAAGATGGAGGGGTCGAGCAGTACTTC; size: -; D: -; length: 12; J: TRBJ2-7; V: TRBV29-1
CDR3: CASSPPPRAEQFF; DNA: TGTGCCAGCAGCCCTCCCCCCCGCGCCGAGCAGTTCTTC; size: -; D: -; length: 13; J: TRBJ2-1; V: TRBV7-9
CDR3: CASSQGASGANVLTF; DNA: TGTGCCAGCAGCCAAGGGGCCTCTGGGGCCAACGTCCTGACTTTC; size: -; D: -; length: 15; J: TRBJ2-6; V: TRBV14
CDR3: CASSLAAGVDEIQYF; DNA: TGCGCCAGCAGCTTGGCGGCAGGGGTGGATGAAATTCAGTACTTC; size: once; D: -; length: 15; J: TRBJ2-4; V: TRBV5-1
CDR3: CASSLLYGYTF; DNA: TGTGCCAGCAGTCTCCTTTATGGCTACACCTTC; size: once; D: -; length: 11; J: TRBJ1-2; V: TRBV6-5
CDR3: CASSLQSPGGTDTQYF; DNA: TGTGCCAGCAGCCTCCAGTCCCCCGGGGGCACAGATACGCAGTATTTT; size: -; D: -; length: 16; J: TRBJ2-3; V: TRBV7-6
CDR3: CASSKGGVGGETQYF; DNA: TGTGCCAGCAGCAAGGGGGGGGTAGGTGGAGAGACCCAGTACTTC; size: -; D: -; length: 15; J: TRBJ2-5; V: TRBV7-2
CDR3: CASSLRQQETQYF; DNA: TGTGCCAGCAGCTTAAGACAGCAAGAGACCCAGTACTTC; size: -; D: -; length: 13; J: TRBJ2-5; V: TRBV7-3
CDR3: CASSQYPGVYEQYF; DNA: TGCGCCAGCAGCCAATACCCGGGAGTATACGAGCAGTACTTC; size: -; D: -; length: 14; J: TRBJ2-7; V: TRBV4-1
CDR3: CASSEGGSNYGYTF; DNA: TGTGCCAGCAGTGAAGGGGGCAGCAACTATGGCTACACCTTC; size: -; D: -; length: 14; J: TRBJ1-2; V: TRBV6-1
CDR3: CASSPRGSRENTEAFF; DNA: TGTGCCAGCAGCCCAAGGGGAAGCAGGGAGAACACTGAAGCTTTCTTT; size: -; D: -; length: 16; J: TRBJ1-1; V: TRBV7-2
CDR3: CASSSRNEQFF; DNA: TGTGCCAGTAGTAGCCGGAATGAGCAGTTCTTC; size: once; D: -; length: 11; J: TRBJ2-1; V: TRBV19
CDR3: CATTPLAQETQYF; DNA: TGTGCCACTACACCGCTAGCCCAAGAGACCCAGTACTTC; size: -; D: -; length: 13; J: TRBJ2-5; V: TRBV28
CDR3: CASSKDRVGGYTF; DNA: TGCGCCAGCAGCAAGGACAGGGTCGGCGGCTACACCTTC; size: once; D: TRBD1; length: 13; J: TRBJ1-2; V: TRBV5-1
CDR3: CASSLRDFTYEQYF; DNA: TGTGCCAGCAGCCTAAGGGACTTTACCTACGAGCAGTACTTC; size: -; D: -; length: 14; J: TRBJ2-7; V: TRBV9
CDR3: CASSLPDRVYEQYF; DNA: TGTGCCAGCAGCCTCCCTGACAGGGTTTACGAGCAGTACTTC; size: -; D: TRBD1; length: 14; J: TRBJ2-7; V: TRBV6-6